This T cell receptor beta chain was observed in a study of T cells after posttransplantation cyclophosphamide. Study-wide points: Recipient CMV seropositivity and CMV reactivation strongly tracked TRB clonality. Tissue-infiltrating T cells from skin or gut overlapped little with blood T cells. Donor-recipient repertoire similarity was low at 1-2 months, rising over year one.

Worth noting for this clone: Its antigen remains unidentified.

Some clones are missing from TCRdb's copy, which holds only in-frame ones; the method was immunoSEQ multiplex PCR. The table records 3,000 or so clones, 80% to 85% of them present only once. Material: CD8+ T cells sorted from bone marrow. The TCR sequence derives from a woman aged 55-69 years in good health, CMV-negative, and a related stem cell transplant donor.

The chain's CDR3 is CASSPAPGGPLHF. Written as DNA, the CDR3 is TGTGCCAGTAGTCCAGCACCAGGGGGCCCACTGCATTTT. V and J are TRBV19 and TRBJ1-5, with 8 bases lining up with TRBD1. Unmatched junction bases numbered 12, after V lost 5 bases and J lost 15 bases. Germline loops: CDR1 LNHDA, CDR2 SQIVND (reference sequence). There are 13 residues in the CDR3.